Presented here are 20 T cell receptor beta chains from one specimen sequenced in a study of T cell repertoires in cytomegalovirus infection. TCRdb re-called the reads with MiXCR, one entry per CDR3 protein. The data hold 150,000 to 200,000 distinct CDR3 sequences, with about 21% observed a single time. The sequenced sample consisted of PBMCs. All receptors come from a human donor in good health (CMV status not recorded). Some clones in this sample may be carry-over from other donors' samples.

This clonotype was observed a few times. The CDR3 sequence is CASSLGYDRMNTEAFF. CDR3 DNA sequence: TGTGCCAGCAGCTTAGGATATGACAGAATGAACACTGAAGCTTTCTTT. This chain connects TRBV7-9 to TRBJ1-1; perhaps TRBD1 as D (5 bases). Between the trimmed V and J ends, which lost 1 base and 0 bases, there was a span of 12 bases. The CDR3 has 16 amino acids. The germline CDR1 and CDR2 sequences are SEHNR and FQNEAQ (reference sequence).

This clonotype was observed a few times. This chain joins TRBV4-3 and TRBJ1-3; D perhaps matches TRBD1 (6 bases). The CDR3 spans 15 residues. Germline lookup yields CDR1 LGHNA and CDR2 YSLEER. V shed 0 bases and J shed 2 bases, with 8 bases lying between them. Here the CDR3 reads CASSQDTGTGNTIYF. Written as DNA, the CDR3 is TGCGCCAGCAGCCAAGATACAGGGACTGGAAACACCATATATTTT.

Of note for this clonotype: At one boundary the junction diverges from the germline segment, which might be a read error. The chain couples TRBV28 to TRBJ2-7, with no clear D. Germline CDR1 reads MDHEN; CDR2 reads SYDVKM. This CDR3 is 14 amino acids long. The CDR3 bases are TGTACCAGCAGCTCCGGGCGTAGCTCCTACGAGCAGTACTTC. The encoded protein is CTSSSGRSSYEQYF.

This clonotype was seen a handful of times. CDR3 residues: CASSALGVNTEAFF. As DNA, the CDR3 is TGTGCCAGCAGTGCGCTGGGGGTGAACACTGAAGCTTTCTTT. The chain has TRBV2 and TRBJ1-1, with D perhaps TRBD1 (5 bases). CDR3 size: 14 residues. CDR1 SNHLY and CDR2 FYNNEI come from the germline V gene. V was clipped by 4 bases and J by 0 bases, with 9 bases between them.

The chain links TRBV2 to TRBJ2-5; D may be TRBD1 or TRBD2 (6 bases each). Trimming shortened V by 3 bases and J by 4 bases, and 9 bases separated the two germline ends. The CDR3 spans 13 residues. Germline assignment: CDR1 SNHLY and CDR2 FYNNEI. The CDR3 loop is CASSDGGRETQYF. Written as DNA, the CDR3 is TGTGCCAGCAGTGATGGGGGGCGAGAGACCCAGTACTTC.

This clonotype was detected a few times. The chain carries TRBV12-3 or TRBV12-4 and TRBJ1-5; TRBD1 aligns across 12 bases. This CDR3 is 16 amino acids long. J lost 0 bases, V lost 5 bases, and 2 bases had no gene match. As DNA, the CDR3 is TGTGCCAGCAGTGGGACAGGGGGCTATAGCAATCAGCCCCAGCATTTT. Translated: CASSGTGGYSNQPQHF.

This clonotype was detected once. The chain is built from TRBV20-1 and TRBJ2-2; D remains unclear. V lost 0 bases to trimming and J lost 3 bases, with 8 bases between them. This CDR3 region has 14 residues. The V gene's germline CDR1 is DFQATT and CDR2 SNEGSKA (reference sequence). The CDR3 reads CSAREGFDTGELFF. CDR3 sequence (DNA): TGCAGTGCTAGAGAAGGATTTGACACCGGGGAGCTGTTTTTT.

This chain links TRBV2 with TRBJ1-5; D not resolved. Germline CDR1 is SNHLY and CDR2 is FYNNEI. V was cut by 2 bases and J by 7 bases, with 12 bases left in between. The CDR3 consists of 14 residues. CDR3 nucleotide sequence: TGTGCCAGCAGTGAAAGCGGGGTAGGGCAGCCCCAGCATTTT. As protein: CASSESGVGQPQHF. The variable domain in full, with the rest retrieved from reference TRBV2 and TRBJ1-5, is EPEVTQTPSHQVTQMGQEVILRCVPISNHLYFYWYRQILGQKVEFLVSFYNNEISEKSEIFDDQFSVERPDGSNFTLKIRSTKLEDSAMYFCASSESGVGQPQHFGDGTRLSIL.

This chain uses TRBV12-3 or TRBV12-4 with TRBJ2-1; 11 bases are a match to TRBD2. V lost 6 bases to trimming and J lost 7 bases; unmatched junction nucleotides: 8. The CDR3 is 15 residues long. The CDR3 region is CASRTTSGSGNEQFF. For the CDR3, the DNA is TGTGCCAGCAGAACAACTAGCGGGAGTGGGAATGAGCAGTTCTTC.

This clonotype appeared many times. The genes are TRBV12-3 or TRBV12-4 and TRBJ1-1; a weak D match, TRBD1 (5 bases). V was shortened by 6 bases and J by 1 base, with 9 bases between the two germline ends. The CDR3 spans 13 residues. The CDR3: CASRMTENTEAFF. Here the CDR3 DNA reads TGTGCCAGCAGGATGACAGAGAACACTGAAGCTTTCTTT.

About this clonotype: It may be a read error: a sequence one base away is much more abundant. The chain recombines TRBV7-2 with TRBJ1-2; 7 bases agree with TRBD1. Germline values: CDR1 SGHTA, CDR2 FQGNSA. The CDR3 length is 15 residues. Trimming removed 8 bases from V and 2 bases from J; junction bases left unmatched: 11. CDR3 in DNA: TGTGCCAGCCGCATGGGGACAGCCAACAACTATGGCTACACCTTC. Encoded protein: CASRMGTANNYGYTF.

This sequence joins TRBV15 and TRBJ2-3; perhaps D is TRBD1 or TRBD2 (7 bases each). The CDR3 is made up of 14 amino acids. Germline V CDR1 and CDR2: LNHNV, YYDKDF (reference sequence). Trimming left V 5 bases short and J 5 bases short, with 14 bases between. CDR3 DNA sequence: TGTGCCACCAGCGGCAGGGGGGGGGTAGATACGCAGTATTTT. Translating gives CATSGRGGVDTQYF.

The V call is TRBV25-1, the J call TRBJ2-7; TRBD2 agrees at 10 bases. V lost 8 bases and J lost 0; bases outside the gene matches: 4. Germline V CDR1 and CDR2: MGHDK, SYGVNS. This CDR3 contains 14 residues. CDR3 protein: CASSRTSGSYEQYF. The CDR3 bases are TGTGCCAGCTCCCGGACTAGCGGCTCCTACGAGCAGTACTTC.

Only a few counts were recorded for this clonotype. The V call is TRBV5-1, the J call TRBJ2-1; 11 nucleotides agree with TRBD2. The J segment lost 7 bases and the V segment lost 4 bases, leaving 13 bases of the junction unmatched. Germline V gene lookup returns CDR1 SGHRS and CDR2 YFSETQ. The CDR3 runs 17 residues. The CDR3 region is CASSQDISGGASNEQFF. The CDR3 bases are TGCGCCAGCAGCCAGGACATTAGCGGGGGGGCTTCAAATGAGCAGTTCTTC.

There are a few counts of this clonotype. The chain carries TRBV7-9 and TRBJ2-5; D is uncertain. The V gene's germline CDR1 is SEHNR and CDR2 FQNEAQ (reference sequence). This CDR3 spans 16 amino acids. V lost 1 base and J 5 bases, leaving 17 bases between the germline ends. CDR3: CASSLVTEPSRETQYF. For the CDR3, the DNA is TGTGCCAGCAGCTTAGTAACAGAACCCTCGCGGGAGACCCAGTACTTC. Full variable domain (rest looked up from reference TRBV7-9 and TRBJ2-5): DTGVSQNPRHKITKRGQNVTFRCDPISEHNRLYWYRQTLGQGPEFLTYFQNEAQLEKSRLLSDRFSAERPKGSFSTLEIQRTEQGDSAMYLCASSLVTEPSRETQYFGPGTRLLVL.

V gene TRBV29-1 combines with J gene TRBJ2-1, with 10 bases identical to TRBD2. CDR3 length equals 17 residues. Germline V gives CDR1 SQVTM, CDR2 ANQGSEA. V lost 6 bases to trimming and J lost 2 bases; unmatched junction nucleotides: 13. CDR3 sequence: CSVDPTSGLITYNEQFF. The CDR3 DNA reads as TGCAGCGTGGACCCGACTAGCGGGCTCATTACCTACAATGAGCAGTTCTTC.

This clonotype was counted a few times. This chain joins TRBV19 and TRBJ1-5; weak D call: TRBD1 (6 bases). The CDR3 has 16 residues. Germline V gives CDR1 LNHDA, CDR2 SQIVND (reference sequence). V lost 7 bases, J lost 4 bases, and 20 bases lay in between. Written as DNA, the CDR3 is TGTGCCAGTAACAACCGGGACACGGGTAAGAATCAGCCCCAGCATTTT. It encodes CASNNRDTGKNQPQHF.

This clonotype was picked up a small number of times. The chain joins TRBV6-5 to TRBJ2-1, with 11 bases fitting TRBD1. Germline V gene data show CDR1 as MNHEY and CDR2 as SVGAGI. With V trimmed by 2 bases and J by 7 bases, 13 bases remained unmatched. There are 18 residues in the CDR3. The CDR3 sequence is CASSYPIGPGQGVNEQFF. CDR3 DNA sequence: TGTGCCAGCAGTTACCCGATTGGTCCGGGACAGGGGGTGAATGAGCAGTTCTTC.

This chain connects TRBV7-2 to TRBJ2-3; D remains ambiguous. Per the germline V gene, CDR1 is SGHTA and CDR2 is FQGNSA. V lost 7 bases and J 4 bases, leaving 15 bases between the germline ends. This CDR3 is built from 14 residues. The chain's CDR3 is CASKNSVGADTQYF. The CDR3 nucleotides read TGTGCCAGCAAGAACAGCGTTGGGGCAGATACGCAGTATTTT.

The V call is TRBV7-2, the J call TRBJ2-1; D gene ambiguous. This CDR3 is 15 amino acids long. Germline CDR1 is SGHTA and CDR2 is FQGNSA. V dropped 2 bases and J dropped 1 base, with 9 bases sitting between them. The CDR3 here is CASSLSLGSYNEQFF. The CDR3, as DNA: TGTGCCAGCAGCTTAAGTTTGGGTTCCTACAATGAGCAGTTCTTC.